What follows describes a single T cell receptor beta chain. What it binds is not known. A 5'RACE template-switching step, the method used to make TCR cDNA, added a universal primer site and UMIs. MiXCR, run by TCRdb on the 5' RACE reads, gives a single entry per CDR3 protein. The sample records about 400,000 distinct CDR3 sequences, roughly 6.1% being singletons. Germline CDR1 KGHSH, CDR2 LQKENI. The CDR3 is made up of 15 amino acids. Unmatched junction bases numbered 9, after V lost 5 bases and J lost 4 bases. The data belong to a study of T cells after yellow fever vaccination. The study's findings and limits: Most primary-vaccination clones reappeared after the booster (about 96% CD4, more than 70% CD8). The bulk population could contribute abundant contaminating clonotypes to FACS-sorted repertoires. Peaking faster, on day 5 versus 15, the secondary response was nonetheless weaker.

The gene calls are TRBV18 and TRBJ2-3; 7 nucleotides agree with TRBD1. The TCR sequence derives from a man in his thirties or forties who received the YFV17D yellow fever vaccine. The sequencing used PBMCs, collected 5 days after the yellow fever booster vaccination. CDR3 amino acids: CASSLTGSGADTQYF. CDR3 in DNA: TGTGCCAGCTCATTGACAGGGTCCGGAGCAGATACGCAGTATTTT.